This passage covers 19 T cell receptor beta chains from one sample sequenced in a study of control samples from healthy donors and cancer patients. Sequenced by immunoSEQ multiplex PCR; TCRdb stores in-frame clones only, minus some. The sample yields approximately 150,000 clones, 80% to 95% seen once. Sequencing was carried out using blood. The receptors originated from a woman in her thirties or forties in good health.

The chain uses TRBV9 and TRBJ1-3; the match to TRBD1 covers 7 bases. The CDR3 totals 17 residues. V was clipped by 4 bases and J by 0 bases; unmatched bases: 10. CDR1 and CDR2 (germline): SGDLS, YYNGEE. Here the CDR3 reads CASSNPRQGISGNTIYF. DNA for the CDR3: TGTGCCAGCAGCAACCCTAGACAGGGAATCTCTGGAAACACCATATATTTT. Supplemented by reference TRBV9 and TRBJ1-3, the full variable domain reads DSGVTQTPKHLITATGQRVTLRCSPRSGDLSVYWYQQSLDQGLQFLIQYYNGEERAKGNILERFSAQQFPDLHSELNLSSLELGDSALYFCASSNPRQGISGNTIYFGEGSWLTVV.

The chain uses TRBV5-1 and TRBJ2-5; 15 bases agree with TRBD2. The CDR3 length is 18 residues. The germline V gene encodes CDR1 SGHRS and CDR2 YFSETQ. Unmatched junction bases numbered 7, after V lost 3 bases and J lost 1 base. The CDR3 spells CASSYGLAGGKIQETQYF. Here the CDR3 DNA reads TGCGCCAGCAGCTACGGACTAGCGGGGGGGAAGATCCAAGAGACCCAGTACTTC.

This chain connects TRBV18 to TRBJ1-1; possibly TRBD1 for D (5 bases). This CDR3 spans 14 amino acids. V was trimmed by 2 bases and J by 3 bases, leaving 10 bases between them. Germline assignment: CDR1 KGHSH and CDR2 LQKENI. CDR3 loop: CASSPLEGYTEAFF. The CDR3 bases are TGTGCCAGCTCACCATTGGAGGGGTACACTGAAGCTTTCTTT.

The V and J genes are TRBV7-8 and TRBJ1-2; TRBD1 might be the D (5 bases). The CDR3 sequence is 15 residues long. The ends were cut back, 4 bases at V and 8 bases at J, with 20 bases in the middle. Per the germline V gene, CDR1 is SGHVS and CDR2 is FQNEAQ. The CDR3 here is CASSSRVTFAEGYTF. The CDR3 coding sequence is TGTGCCAGCAGCTCCAGGGTCACATTTGCGGAAGGCTACACCTTC.

The chain recombines TRBV5-8 with TRBJ1-5, with D possibly being TRBD1 (6 bases). Deletions cut 4 bases from V and 1 base from J, with 12 bases between. The CDR3 extends over 15 amino acids. CDR1 is SGHTS, CDR2 YDEGEE, per germline. The DNA for the CDR3 is TGTGCCAGCAGCCCCGACGGGGGCAGCAATCAGCCCCAGCATTTT. Its translation: CASSPDGGSNQPQHF.

This chain links TRBV6-5 with TRBJ1-1, with a possible D match to TRBD1 (5 bases). V was cut by 2 bases and J by 0 bases, with 10 bases left in between. CDR1 is MNHEY and CDR2 is SVGAGI in the germline V gene. The CDR3 loop spans 15 amino acids. DNA for the CDR3: TGTGCCAGCAGTTACCAGGGCGCGGTGAACACTGAAGCTTTCTTT. Translating gives CASSYQGAVNTEAFF.

The chain carries TRBV7-2 and TRBJ1-5; D uncertain. The V gene lost 10 bases and the J gene lost 5 bases, with 15 bases spanning the gap. Germline values: CDR1 SGHTA, CDR2 FQGNSA. The CDR3 covers 13 residues. The CDR3 region is CANELAMDQPQHF. In nucleotides, the CDR3 is TGTGCCAACGAACTCGCGATGGATCAGCCCCAGCATTTT.

This clone was counted a single time. The genes are TRBV4-1 and TRBJ2-1, with TRBD2 matching over 10 bases. The junction had 6 bases not matched to a gene; V was cut back by 1 base and J by 9 bases. This CDR3 comprises 15 residues. Germline-derived CDR1 and CDR2 are MGHRA and YSYEKL. CDR3 sequence (DNA): TGCGCCAGCAGCCAAGGTGGGGGACTAGCGATTGAGCAGTTCTTC. As protein: CASSQGGGLAIEQFF.

V is TRBV19 and J is TRBJ1-1; 10 bases map to TRBD1. V was pared by 6 bases and J by 0 bases, with 4 bases of the junction left unmatched. Per germline, CDR1 LNHDA and CDR2 SQIVND (reference sequence). This CDR3 has 15 amino acids. Here the CDR3 reads CASSGTGALNTEAFF. Here the CDR3 DNA reads TGTGCCAGTAGCGGGACAGGGGCCCTGAACACTGAAGCTTTCTTT. Variable domain in full (rest from reference TRBV19 and TRBJ1-1): DGGITQSPKYLFRKEGQNVTLSCEQNLNHDAMYWYRQDPGQGLRLIYYSQIVNDFQKGDIAEGYSVSREKKESFPLTVTSAQKNPTAFYLCASSGTGALNTEAFFGQGTRLTVV.

The J gene is TRBJ2-1, the V gene TRBV29-1; 13 bases map to TRBD2. CDR1 and CDR2 (germline): SQVTM, ANQGSEA. Losses at the gene ends were 4 bases for V and 6 bases for J; bases not matched to a gene: 9. The CDR3 length is 16 residues. The CDR3 DNA follows: TGCAGCGTTGCGGAACTAGCGGGGGGGCCCATCAATGAGCAGTTCTTC. Translated: CSVAELAGGPINEQFF.

This clone has a single count. The chain combines TRBV3-1 (or the pseudogene TRBV3-2) with TRBJ2-1; a weak D match, TRBD2 (5 bases). Per the germline V gene, CDR1 is LGHDT and CDR2 is YNNKEL (reference sequence). CDR3 length equals 15 residues. V was trimmed by 3 bases and J by 10 bases, leaving 19 bases between them. CDR3 sequence: CASSHWTVLNEEQFF. DNA for the CDR3: TGTGCCAGCAGCCACTGGACTGTACTCAATGAGGAGCAGTTCTTC.

The gene calls are TRBV5-5 and TRBJ2-7, with D tentatively TRBD2 (7 bases). V shed 4 bases and J shed 2 bases, with 13 bases lying between them. Germline V lookup: CDR1 SGHKS, CDR2 YYEKEE (reference sequence). The length of the CDR3 is 14 residues. CDR3 sequence reads: CASSRGAGPYEQYF. The CDR3 nucleotides are TGTGCCAGCAGCCGGGGGGCGGGGCCCTACGAGCAGTACTTC.

The chain carries TRBV7-6 and TRBJ1-2; D is possibly TRBD1 (5 bases). From germline, CDR1 is SGHVS and CDR2 FNYEAQ. V shed 0 bases and J shed 6 bases, with 11 bases lying between them. The CDR3 has 14 residues. The CDR3 nucleotides read TGTGCCAGCAGCTTAGCTCGAAGGGGCGATGGCTACACCTTC. Its protein is CASSLARRGDGYTF. The full variable domain, completed using reference TRBV7-6 and TRBJ1-2, is GAGVSQSPRYKVTKRGQDVALRCDPISGHVSLYWYRQALGQGPEFLTYFNYEAQQDKSGLPNDRFSAERPEGSISTLTIQRTEQRDSAMYRCASSLARRGDGYTFGSGTRLTVV.

This chain uses TRBV5-8 with TRBJ1-1, with D hard to call. Germline CDR1 reads SGHTS; CDR2 reads YDEGEE. This CDR3 is built from 13 residues. Deletions cut 7 bases from V and 0 bases from J, with 10 bases between. CDR3 sequence: CASSLGLNTEAFF. CDR3 DNA sequence: TGTGCCAGCTCGCTGGGTTTGAACACTGAAGCTTTCTTT. The whole variable domain, filled in from reference TRBV5-8 and TRBJ1-1, reads EAGVTQSPTHLIKTRGQQATLRCSPISGHTSVYWYQQALGLGLQFLLWYDEGEERNRGNFPPRFSGRQFPNYSSELNVNALELEDSALYLCASSLGLNTEAFFGQGTRLTVV.

Here the CDR3 reads CASSVGGVPGSYNEQFF. The CDR3, as DNA: TGTGCCAGCAGCGTAGGCGGGGTGCCCGGATCCTACAATGAGCAGTTCTTC. The genes are TRBV9 and TRBJ2-1; the D gene is possibly TRBD2 (6 bases). The germline V gene encodes CDR1 SGDLS and CDR2 YYNGEE. Trimming removed 0 bases from V and 1 base from J, with 14 bases in between. This CDR3 has 17 residues.

This sequence joins TRBV16 and TRBJ1-1; D gene ambiguous. This CDR3 has 14 residues. Germline V gene sequence: CDR1 KGHSY, CDR2 FQNENV. Trimming removed 3 bases from V and 11 bases from J, with 19 bases in between. The CDR3 DNA is TGTGCCAGCAGCCAGCCCTCTGGGCGTAGCACGGCTTTCTTT. It is translated as CASSQPSGRSTAFF.

The chain employs TRBV4-2 and TRBJ2-5; D might be TRBD2 (6 bases). The CDR3 is 17 amino acids. Germline V gene lookup returns CDR1 LGHNA and CDR2 YNFKEQ. Trimming removed 4 bases from V and 0 bases from J, with 18 bases in between. The CDR3 reads CASSPLGGGAYQETQYF. The CDR3 region has the DNA TGTGCCAGCAGCCCCTTGGGAGGCGGGGCGTACCAAGAGACCCAGTACTTC.

This chain uses TRBV9 with TRBJ2-2; D could derive from TRBD1 or TRBD2 (5 bases each). V was clipped by 0 bases and J by 5 bases, with 5 bases between them. The CDR3 loop spans 13 amino acids. Per the germline V gene, CDR1 is SGDLS and CDR2 is YYNGEE. The CDR3 region has the DNA TGTGCCAGCAGCGTAGGGGGGACCGGGGAGCTGTTTTTT. This sequence encodes CASSVGGTGELFF.

The rearrangement uses TRBV9 and TRBJ1-1; D possibly corresponds to TRBD1 (6 bases). V was trimmed by 3 bases and J by 6 bases, leaving 18 bases between them. This CDR3 contains 15 residues. Germline lookup yields CDR1 SGDLS and CDR2 YYNGEE. Here the CDR3 reads CASSATGQGGPEAFF. In nucleotides, the CDR3 is TGTGCCAGCAGCGCCACGGGGCAAGGGGGACCTGAAGCTTTCTTT.